Sequencing of this T cell receptor (beta chain) was carried out in a study of blood T cell repertoires in COVID-19. Some clones are missing from TCRdb's copy, which holds only in-frame ones; the method was immunoSEQ multiplex PCR. Here the sample spans approximately 300,000 clones, 80% to 90% being singletons. The V end lost 4 bases, the J end lost 12 bases, and 17 bases lay between the germline ends. This CDR3 comprises 13 residues. CDR1 SGDLS and CDR2 YYNGEE come from the germline V gene. The clonotype originates from a woman younger than 30 who had recovered from COVID-19. Sequencing was performed on PBMCs or T cells enriched from blood (not recorded which). This chain connects TRBV9 to TRBJ2-1; D unresolved. CDR3 sequence (DNA): TGTGCCAGCAGCCCTTCCACCAAGTCGGGGCAGTTCTTC. Protein: CASSPSTKSGQFF.